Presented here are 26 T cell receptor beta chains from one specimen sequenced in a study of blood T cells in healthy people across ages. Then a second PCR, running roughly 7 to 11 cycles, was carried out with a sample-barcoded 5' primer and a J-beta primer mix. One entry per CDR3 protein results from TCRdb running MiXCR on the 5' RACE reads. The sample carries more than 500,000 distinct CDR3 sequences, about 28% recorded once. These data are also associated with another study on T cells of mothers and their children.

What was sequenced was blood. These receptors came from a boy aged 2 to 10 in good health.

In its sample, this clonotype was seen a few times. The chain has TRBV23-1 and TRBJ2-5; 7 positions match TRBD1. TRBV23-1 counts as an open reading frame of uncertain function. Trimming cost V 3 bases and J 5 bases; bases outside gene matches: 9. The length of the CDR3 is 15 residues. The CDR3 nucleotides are TGCGCCAGCAGTCAGCATCAGGGGGAAGGGGAGACCCAGTACTTC. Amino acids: CASSQHQGEGETQYF.

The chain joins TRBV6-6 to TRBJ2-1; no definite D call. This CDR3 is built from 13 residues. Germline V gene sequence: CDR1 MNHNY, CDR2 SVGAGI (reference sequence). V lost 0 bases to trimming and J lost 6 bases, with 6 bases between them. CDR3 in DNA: TGTGCCAGCAGTTACTCCCTAGTCAATGAGCAGTTCTTC. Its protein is CASSYSLVNEQFF.

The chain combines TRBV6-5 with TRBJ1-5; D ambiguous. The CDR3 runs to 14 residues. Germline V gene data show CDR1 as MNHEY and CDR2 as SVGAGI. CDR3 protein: CPTLQVASNQPQHF. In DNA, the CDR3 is TGTCCTACCCTTCAGGTGGCTAGCAATCAGCCCCAGCATTTT.

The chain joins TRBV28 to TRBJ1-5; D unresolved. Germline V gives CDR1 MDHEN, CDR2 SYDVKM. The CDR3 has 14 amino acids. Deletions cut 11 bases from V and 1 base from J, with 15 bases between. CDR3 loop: CAGNSLPSNQPQHF. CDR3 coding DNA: TGTGCCGGCAACTCTCTACCCAGCAATCAGCCCCAGCATTTT.

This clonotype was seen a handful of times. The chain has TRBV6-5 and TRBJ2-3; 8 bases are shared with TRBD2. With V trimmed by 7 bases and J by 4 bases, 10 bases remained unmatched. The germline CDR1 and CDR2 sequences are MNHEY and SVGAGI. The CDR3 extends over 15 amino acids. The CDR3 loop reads CASTAGGVVADTQYF. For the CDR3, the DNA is TGTGCCAGCACCGCCGGGGGGGTTGTCGCAGATACGCAGTATTTT.

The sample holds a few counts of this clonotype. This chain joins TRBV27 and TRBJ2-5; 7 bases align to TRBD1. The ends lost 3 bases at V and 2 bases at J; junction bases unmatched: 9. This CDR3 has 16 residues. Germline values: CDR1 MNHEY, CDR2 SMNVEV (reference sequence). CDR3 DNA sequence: TGTGCCAGCAGTTTTCGCCTCACAGGGGCTCAAGAGACCCAGTACTTC. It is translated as CASSFRLTGAQETQYF.

The CDR3 coding sequence is TGTGCCAGCAGCTTAGGAGCGCCTTGGGACGAGCAGTACTTC. Amino acid sequence: CASSLGAPWDEQYF. This rearrangement joins TRBV13 to TRBJ2-7, with D hard to call. The V end was cut by 0 bases, the J end by 5 bases, with 11 bases between. Germline V gene data show CDR1 as PRHDT and CDR2 as FYEKMQ (reference sequence). The CDR3 sequence is 14 residues long.

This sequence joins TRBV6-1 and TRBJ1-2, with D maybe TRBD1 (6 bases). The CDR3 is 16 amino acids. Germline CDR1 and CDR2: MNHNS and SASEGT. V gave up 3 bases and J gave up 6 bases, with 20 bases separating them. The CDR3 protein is CASSERQYDRLDGYTF. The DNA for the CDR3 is TGTGCCAGCAGTGAGAGGCAGTATGACAGGTTGGATGGCTACACCTTC.

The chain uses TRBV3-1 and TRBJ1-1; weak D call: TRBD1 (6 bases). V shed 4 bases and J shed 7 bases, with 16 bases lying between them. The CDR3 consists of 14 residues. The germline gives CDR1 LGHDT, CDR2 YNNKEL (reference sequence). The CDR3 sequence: CASSPQGFPNEAFF. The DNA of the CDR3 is TGTGCCAGCAGCCCACAGGGTTTTCCGAATGAAGCTTTCTTT.

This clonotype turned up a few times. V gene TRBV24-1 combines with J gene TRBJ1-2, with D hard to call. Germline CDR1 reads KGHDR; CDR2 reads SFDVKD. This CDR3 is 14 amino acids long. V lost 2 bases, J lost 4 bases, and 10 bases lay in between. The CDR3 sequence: CATSDSDRSYGYTF. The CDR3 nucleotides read TGTGCCACCAGTGATTCGGACCGTTCCTATGGCTACACCTTC.

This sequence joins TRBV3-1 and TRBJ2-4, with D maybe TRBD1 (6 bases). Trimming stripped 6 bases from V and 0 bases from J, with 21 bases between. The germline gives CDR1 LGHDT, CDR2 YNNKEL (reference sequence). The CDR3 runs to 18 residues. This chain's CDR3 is CASSQQGGAAIAKNIQYF. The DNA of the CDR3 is TGTGCCAGCAGTCAACAGGGTGGGGCCGCAATAGCCAAAAACATTCAGTACTTC.

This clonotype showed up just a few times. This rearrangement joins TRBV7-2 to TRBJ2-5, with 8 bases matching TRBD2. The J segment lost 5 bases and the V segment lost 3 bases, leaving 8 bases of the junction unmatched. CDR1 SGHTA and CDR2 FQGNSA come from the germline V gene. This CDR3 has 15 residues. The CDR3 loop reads CASSFVRGGGETQYF. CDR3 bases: TGTGCCAGCAGCTTCGTTCGGGGGGGCGGGGAGACCCAGTACTTC.

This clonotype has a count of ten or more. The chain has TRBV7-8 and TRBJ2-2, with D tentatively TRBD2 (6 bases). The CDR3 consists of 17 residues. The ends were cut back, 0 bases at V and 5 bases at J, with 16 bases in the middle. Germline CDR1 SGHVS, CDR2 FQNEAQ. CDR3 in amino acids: CASSLAWDSRGTGELFF. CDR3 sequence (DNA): TGTGCCAGCAGCTTAGCGTGGGACTCCCGAGGTACCGGGGAGCTGTTTTTT.

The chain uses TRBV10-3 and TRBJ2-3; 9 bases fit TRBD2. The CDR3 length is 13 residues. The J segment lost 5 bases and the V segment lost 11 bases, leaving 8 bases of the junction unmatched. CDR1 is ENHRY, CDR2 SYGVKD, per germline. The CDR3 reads CAASTSGRDTQYF. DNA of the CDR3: TGTGCCGCCTCCACTAGCGGGCGAGATACGCAGTATTTT.

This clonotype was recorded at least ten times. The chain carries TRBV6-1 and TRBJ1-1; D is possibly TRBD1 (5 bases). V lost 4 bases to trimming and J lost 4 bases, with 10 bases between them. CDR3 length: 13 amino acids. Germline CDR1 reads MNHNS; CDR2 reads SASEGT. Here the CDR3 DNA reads TGTGCCAGCAGTGTCGGCAGGGCCACTGAAGCTTTCTTT. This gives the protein CASSVGRATEAFF.

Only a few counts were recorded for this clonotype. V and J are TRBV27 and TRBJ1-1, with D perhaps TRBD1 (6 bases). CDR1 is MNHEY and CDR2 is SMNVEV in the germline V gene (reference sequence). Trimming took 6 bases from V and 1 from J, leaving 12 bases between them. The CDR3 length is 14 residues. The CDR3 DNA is TGTGCCAGCAGCTTGGACAGTGGGAACACTGAAGCTTTCTTT. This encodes CASSLDSGNTEAFF.

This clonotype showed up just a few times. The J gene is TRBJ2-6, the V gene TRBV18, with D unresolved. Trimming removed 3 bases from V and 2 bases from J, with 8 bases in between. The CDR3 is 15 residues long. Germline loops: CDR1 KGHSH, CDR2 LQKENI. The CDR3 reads CASSPGFPGANVLTF. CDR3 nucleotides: TGTGCCAGCTCACCCGGATTCCCTGGGGCCAACGTCCTGACTTTC. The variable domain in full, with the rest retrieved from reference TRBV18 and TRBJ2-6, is NAGVMQNPRHLVRRRGQEARLRCSPMKGHSHVYWYRQLPEEGLKFMVYLQKENIIDESGMPKERFSAEFPKEGPSILRIQQVVRGDSAAYFCASSPGFPGANVLTFGAGSRLTVL.

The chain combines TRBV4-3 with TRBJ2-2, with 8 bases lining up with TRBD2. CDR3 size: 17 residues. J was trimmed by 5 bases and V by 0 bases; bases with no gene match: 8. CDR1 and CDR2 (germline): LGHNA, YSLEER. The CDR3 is CASSQDGSGRGTGELFF. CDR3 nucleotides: TGCGCCAGCAGCCAAGATGGGAGCGGGAGAGGGACCGGGGAGCTGTTTTTT.

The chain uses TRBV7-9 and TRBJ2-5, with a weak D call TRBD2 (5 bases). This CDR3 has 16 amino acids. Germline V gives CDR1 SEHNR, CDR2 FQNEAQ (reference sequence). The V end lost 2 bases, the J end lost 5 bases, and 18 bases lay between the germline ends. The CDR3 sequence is CASSLTRLASRETQYF. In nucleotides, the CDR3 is TGTGCCAGCAGCTTAACTCGCCTAGCCTCCCGGGAGACCCAGTACTTC.

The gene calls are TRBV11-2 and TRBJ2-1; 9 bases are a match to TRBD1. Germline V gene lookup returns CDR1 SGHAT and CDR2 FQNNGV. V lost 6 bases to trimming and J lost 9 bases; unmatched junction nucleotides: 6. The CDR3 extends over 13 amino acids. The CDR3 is CASRRTGVGEQFF. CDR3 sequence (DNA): TGTGCCAGCAGGCGGACAGGGGTTGGTGAGCAGTTCTTC.

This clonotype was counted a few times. The CDR3 region has the DNA TGCGCCAGCAGCCAAGGGCTGCGGGGAGACTATGGCTACACCTTC. Translating it yields CASSQGLRGDYGYTF. The chain couples TRBV4-1 to TRBJ1-2; unclear D gene. The CDR3 contains 15 residues. CDR1 is MGHRA, CDR2 YSYEKL, per germline. V shed 1 base and J shed 3 bases, with 12 bases lying between them.

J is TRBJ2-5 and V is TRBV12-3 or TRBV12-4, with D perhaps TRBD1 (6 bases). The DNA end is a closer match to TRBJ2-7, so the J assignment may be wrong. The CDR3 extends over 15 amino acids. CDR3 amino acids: CASSPLTLGAHEQYF. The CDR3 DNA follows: TGTGCCAGCAGCCCTCTAACCCTGGGGGCCCACGAGCAGTACTTC.

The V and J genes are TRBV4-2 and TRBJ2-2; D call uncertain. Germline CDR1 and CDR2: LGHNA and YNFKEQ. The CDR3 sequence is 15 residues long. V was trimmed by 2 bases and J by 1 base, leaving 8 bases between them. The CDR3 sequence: CASSQHHGNTGELFF. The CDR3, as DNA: TGTGCCAGCAGCCAACATCATGGGAACACCGGGGAGCTGTTTTTT.

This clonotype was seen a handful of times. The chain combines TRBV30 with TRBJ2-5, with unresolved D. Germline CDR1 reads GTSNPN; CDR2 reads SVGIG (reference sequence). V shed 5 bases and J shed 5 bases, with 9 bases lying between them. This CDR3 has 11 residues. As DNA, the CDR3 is TGTGCCTGGCGGATAGGGGAGACCCAGTACTTC. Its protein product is CAWRIGETQYF.

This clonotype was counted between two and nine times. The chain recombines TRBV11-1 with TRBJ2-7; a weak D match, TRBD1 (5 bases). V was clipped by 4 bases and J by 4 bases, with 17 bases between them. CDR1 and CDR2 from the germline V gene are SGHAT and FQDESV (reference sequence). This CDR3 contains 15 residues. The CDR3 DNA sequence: TGTGCCAGCAGCTCAGGAGACAGTCGTCGTTACGAGCAGTACTTC. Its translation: CASSSGDSRRYEQYF.

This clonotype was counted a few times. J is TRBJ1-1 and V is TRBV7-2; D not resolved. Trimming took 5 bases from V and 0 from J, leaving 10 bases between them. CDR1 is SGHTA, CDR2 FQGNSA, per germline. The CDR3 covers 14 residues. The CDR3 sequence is CASSPQDMNTEAFF. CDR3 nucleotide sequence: TGTGCCAGCAGCCCGCAGGATATGAACACTGAAGCTTTCTTT.